This TCR beta chain is from a study of shared clonotypes between healthy human individuals. Study summary: Researchers assigned three CD4 naive, three CD4 memory, two CD8 naive and one CD8 memory plate to each donor.

Every subset had its genomic DNA shared out evenly among several immunoSEQ plates. Each PCR replicate from the sorted subsets contained 150 to 250 ng DNA, which is about 30,000 T cell genomes. Only in-frame clones appear in the TCRdb table, and some are missing; sequencing was by immunoSEQ multiplex PCR. Among roughly 1,600,000 clones, approximately 98.5% were seen once, and the ten largest hold approximately 0.4%. Donors had no recently reported acute infections or vaccinations and were HIV-negative. V was trimmed by 10 bases and J by 6 bases, leaving 4 bases between them. This CDR3 has 8 amino acids.

The chain employs TRBV5-3 and TRBJ1-2; D call uncertain. TRBV5-3 is an ORF, and what it does is uncertain. Input material: naive CD4+ T cells sorted from blood. Subset in this sample: CD45RA+ positively selected. The sequence came from a man younger than 40 in good health. DNA for the CDR3: TGTGCCGTAGATGGCTACACCTTC. This sequence encodes CAVDGYTF.